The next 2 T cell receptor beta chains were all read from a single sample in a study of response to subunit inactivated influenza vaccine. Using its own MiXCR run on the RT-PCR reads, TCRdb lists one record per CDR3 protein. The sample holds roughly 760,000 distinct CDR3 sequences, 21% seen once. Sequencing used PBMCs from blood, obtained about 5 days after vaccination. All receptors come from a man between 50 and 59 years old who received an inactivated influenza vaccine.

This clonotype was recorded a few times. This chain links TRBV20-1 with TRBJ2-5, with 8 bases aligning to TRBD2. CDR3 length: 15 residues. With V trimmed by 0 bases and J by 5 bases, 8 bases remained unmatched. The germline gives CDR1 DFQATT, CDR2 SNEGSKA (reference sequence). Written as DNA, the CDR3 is TGCAGTGCTAGAGATTGGACTAGCCCGTCGGAGACCCAGTACTTC. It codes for CSARDWTSPSETQYF.

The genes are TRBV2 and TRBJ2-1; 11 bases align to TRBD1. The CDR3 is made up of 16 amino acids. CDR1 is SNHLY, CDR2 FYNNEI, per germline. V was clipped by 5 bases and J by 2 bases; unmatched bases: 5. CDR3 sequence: CASSRTGGYTYNEQFF. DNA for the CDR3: TGTGCCAGCAGTCGGACAGGGGGCTATACCTACAATGAGCAGTTCTTC.